This is a list of T cell receptor beta chains from one sample in a study of response to subunit inactivated influenza vaccine. TCRdb reprocessed the RT-PCR reads with MiXCR, giving one entry per CDR3 protein. The data show around 850,000 distinct CDR3 sequences, less than 20% seen once. This material consisted of PBMCs from blood, taken more than 4 days after vaccination. These receptors came from a man in his fifties or sixties who received an inactivated influenza vaccine. Each CDR3 is given with its conserved first and last residue. D genes are given only for firm matches. For some rows the clone size is stated as once, few or many, or as a class when expanded; others skip it.

V gene: TRBV15
J gene: TRBJ2-5
D gene: TRBD2
clone size: .
CDR3 protein: CATSRDVPTSGSPQYF
CDR3 DNA: TGTGCCACCAGCAGAGATGTGCCGACTAGCGGGAGCCCCCAGTACTTC

V gene: TRBV27
J gene: TRBJ2-7
D gene: TRBD2
clone size: .
CDR3 protein: CASSFGRQIEQYF
CDR3 DNA: TGTGCCAGCAGTTTCGGGAGGCAGATCGAGCAGTACTTC

V gene: TRBV6-5
J gene: TRBJ2-5
D gene: .
clone size: few
CDR3 protein: CASSYNGRRRGETQYF
CDR3 DNA: TGTGCCAGCAGTTATAACGGACGTCGGAGGGGGGAGACCCAGTACTTC

V gene: TRBV7-2
J gene: TRBJ2-3
D gene: .
clone size: few
CDR3 protein: CASSSDWADTQYF
CDR3 DNA: TGTGCCAGCAGCTCCGATTGGGCGGATACGCAGTATTTT

V gene: TRBV7-9
J gene: TRBJ1-5
D gene: .
clone size: .
CDR3 protein: CASSGGSSNQPQHF
CDR3 DNA: TGTGCCAGCAGCGGGGGTTCTAGCAATCAGCCCCAGCATTTT

V gene: TRBV5-6
J gene: TRBJ2-5
D gene: TRBD2
clone size: .
CDR3 protein: CASSLLAGRETQYF
CDR3 DNA: TGTGCCAGCAGCCTACTAGCGGGACGGGAGACCCAGTACTTC

V gene: TRBV4-3
J gene: TRBJ2-6
D gene: .
clone size: .
CDR3 protein: CASSQDGNSGANVLTF
CDR3 DNA: TGCGCCAGCAGCCAAGACGGTAACTCTGGGGCCAACGTCCTGACTTTC

V gene: TRBV5-6
J gene: TRBJ1-2
D gene: TRBD1
clone size: .
CDR3 protein: CASSSTGAGNYGYTF
CDR3 DNA: TGTGCCAGCAGCTCGACAGGGGCAGGGAACTATGGCTACACCTTC

V gene: TRBV10-3
J gene: TRBJ1-1
D gene: TRBD1
clone size: few
CDR3 protein: CAISAFSAGGFMNTEAFF
CDR3 DNA: TGTGCCATCAGTGCGTTCAGTGCAGGGGGCTTTATGAACACTGAAGCTTTCTTT

V gene: TRBV19
J gene: TRBJ2-2
D gene: .
clone size: .
CDR3 protein: CASSISDGPGGELFF
CDR3 DNA: TGTGCCAGTAGTATTTCGGACGGGCCGGGCGGGGAGCTGTTTTTT

V gene: TRBV20-1
J gene: TRBJ2-3
D gene: .
clone size: .
CDR3 protein: CSAPRVLGLGDTQYF
CDR3 DNA: TGCAGTGCTCCCCGCGTCCTAGGGTTAGGGGATACGCAGTATTTT

V gene: TRBV20-1
J gene: TRBJ1-2
D gene: .
clone size: few
CDR3 protein: CSAPDGAYGYTF
CDR3 DNA: TGCAGTGCTCCGGACGGGGCCTATGGCTACACCTTC

V gene: TRBV7-2
J gene: TRBJ1-3
D gene: .
clone size: few
CDR3 protein: CASRTGPSTGNTIYF
CDR3 DNA: TGTGCCAGCAGGACGGGGCCCAGTACTGGAAACACCATATATTTT

V gene: TRBV20-1
J gene: TRBJ2-7
D gene: .
clone size: few
CDR3 protein: CSARAGRVAYEQYF
CDR3 DNA: TGCAGTGCTAGAGCTGGCAGGGTCGCCTACGAGCAGTACTTC

V gene: TRBV20-1
J gene: TRBJ1-5
D gene: .
clone size: few
CDR3 protein: CSAREDGNQPQHF
CDR3 DNA: TGCAGTGCTAGAGAAGACGGCAATCAGCCCCAGCATTTT

V gene: TRBV4-1
J gene: TRBJ2-4
D gene: .
clone size: .
CDR3 protein: CASSQDPPRIRVAKNIQYF
CDR3 DNA: TGCGCCAGCAGCCAAGACCCCCCTAGGATCCGAGTAGCCAAAAACATTCAGTACTTC

V gene: TRBV20-1
J gene: TRBJ2-1
D gene: TRBD1
clone size: few
CDR3 protein: CSATGQGTYNEQFF
CDR3 DNA: TGCAGTGCCACTGGACAGGGAACCTACAATGAGCAGTTCTTC

V gene: TRBV20-1
J gene: TRBJ2-1
D gene: TRBD2
clone size: few
CDR3 protein: CSARAGQRGESYNEQFF
CDR3 DNA: TGCAGTGCTAGGGCCGGCCAGCGGGGAGAATCCTACAATGAGCAGTTCTTC

V gene: TRBV7-9
J gene: TRBJ1-1
D gene: TRBD1
clone size: few
CDR3 protein: CASQPGQGARGAFF
CDR3 DNA: TGTGCCAGCCAACCCGGCCAGGGGGCTAGGGGAGCTTTCTTT

V gene: TRBV10-3
J gene: TRBJ1-5
D gene: .
clone size: few
CDR3 protein: CAISAPNQPQHF
CDR3 DNA: TGTGCCATCAGTGCACCTAATCAGCCCCAGCATTTT

V gene: TRBV11-2
J gene: TRBJ2-6
D gene: .
clone size: few
CDR3 protein: CASSPLGGGSGANVLTF
CDR3 DNA: TGTGCCAGCAGTCCCTTAGGTGGGGGCTCTGGGGCCAACGTCCTGACTTTC

V gene: TRBV30
J gene: TRBJ2-7
D gene: .
clone size: many
CDR3 protein: CAWNLDYEQYF
CDR3 DNA: TGTGCCTGGAACCTAGACTACGAGCAGTACTTC

V gene: TRBV29-1
J gene: TRBJ2-3
D gene: TRBD1
clone size: few
CDR3 protein: CSAVGQGTDTQYF
CDR3 DNA: TGCAGCGCCGTGGGACAGGGCACAGATACGCAGTATTTT

V gene: TRBV5-1
J gene: TRBJ2-1
D gene: .
clone size: many
CDR3 protein: CASSIGSSNEQFF
CDR3 DNA: TGCGCCAGCAGCATTGGTAGCTCAAATGAGCAGTTCTTC

V gene: TRBV18
J gene: TRBJ2-7
D gene: TRBD2
clone size: few
CDR3 protein: CASSQLAGVYEQYF
CDR3 DNA: TGTGCCAGCTCACAACTAGCGGGGGTCTACGAGCAGTACTTC

V gene: TRBV18
J gene: TRBJ2-1
D gene: TRBD2
clone size: few
CDR3 protein: CASSPSLAVLNEQFF
CDR3 DNA: TGTGCCAGCTCACCAAGTCTAGCGGTATTGAATGAGCAGTTCTTC

V gene: TRBV20-1
J gene: TRBJ2-3
D gene: .
clone size: .
CDR3 protein: CSAVIGGGSTDTQYF
CDR3 DNA: TGCAGTGCGGTGATCGGGGGCGGGAGCACAGATACGCAGTATTTT

V gene: TRBV5-1
J gene: TRBJ2-2
D gene: .
clone size: .
CDR3 protein: CASRVGGELFF
CDR3 DNA: TGCGCCAGCAGGGTCGGCGGGGAGCTGTTTTTT

V gene: TRBV7-9
J gene: TRBJ1-5
D gene: .
clone size: .
CDR3 protein: CASSTVNQPQHF
CDR3 DNA: TGTGCCAGCAGCACTGTGAATCAGCCCCAGCATTTT

V gene: TRBV12-3/TRBV12-4
J gene: TRBJ1-1
D gene: .
clone size: few
CDR3 protein: CASSEGPEAFF
CDR3 DNA: TGTGCCAGCAGTGAGGGGCCTGAAGCTTTCTTT

V gene: TRBV5-1
J gene: TRBJ1-2
D gene: .
clone size: few
CDR3 protein: CASSSAGGNYGYTF
CDR3 DNA: TGCGCCAGCAGCTCGGCGGGCGGAAACTATGGCTACACCTTC

V gene: TRBV5-1
J gene: TRBJ2-1
D gene: TRBD2
clone size: .
CDR3 protein: CASSPDPGTRYNEQFF
CDR3 DNA: TGCGCCAGCAGCCCGGATCCCGGGACTAGATACAATGAGCAGTTCTTC

V gene: TRBV27
J gene: TRBJ1-5
D gene: TRBD1
clone size: .
CDR3 protein: CASSLTGQGLNQPQHF
CDR3 DNA: TGTGCCAGCAGTTTAACGGGACAGGGCTTGAATCAGCCCCAGCATTTT

V gene: TRBV5-4
J gene: TRBJ2-7
D gene: TRBD2
clone size: .
CDR3 protein: CASSLAGGQGLFEQYF
CDR3 DNA: TGTGCCAGCAGCCTAGCGGGGGGCCAGGGACTTTTTGAGCAGTACTTC

V gene: TRBV2
J gene: TRBJ2-2
D gene: .
clone size: few
CDR3 protein: CASTLQGVTGELFF
CDR3 DNA: TGTGCCAGCACCCTACAGGGTGTCACCGGGGAGCTGTTTTTT

V gene: TRBV12-3/TRBV12-4
J gene: TRBJ2-7
D gene: TRBD1
clone size: few
CDR3 protein: CASSHSDRGDTSYEQYF
CDR3 DNA: TGTGCCAGCAGTCATAGTGACAGGGGCGACACTTCCTACGAGCAGTACTTC

V gene: TRBV5-1
J gene: TRBJ2-5
D gene: .
clone size: .
CDR3 protein: CASSWDLKETQYF
CDR3 DNA: TGCGCCAGCAGCTGGGACTTAAAAGAGACCCAGTACTTC

V gene: TRBV5-8
J gene: TRBJ1-5
D gene: .
clone size: .
CDR3 protein: CASGLVAASDQPQHF
CDR3 DNA: TGTGCCAGCGGCTTGGTGGCAGCTAGCGATCAGCCCCAGCATTTT

V gene: TRBV2
J gene: TRBJ2-3
D gene: TRBD1
clone size: few
CDR3 protein: CASGPGTGRYDTQYF
CDR3 DNA: TGTGCCAGCGGTCCCGGGACAGGGCGATACGATACGCAGTATTTT

V gene: TRBV28
J gene: TRBJ2-2
D gene: .
clone size: few
CDR3 protein: CASSLAGRVVGELFF
CDR3 DNA: TGTGCCAGCAGTTTAGCCGGCAGGGTGGTCGGGGAGCTGTTTTTT

V gene: TRBV7-2
J gene: TRBJ2-3
D gene: TRBD2
clone size: .
CDR3 protein: CASSNLAVTTDTQYF
CDR3 DNA: TGTGCCAGCAGCAATCTAGCGGTGACCACAGATACGCAGTATTTT

V gene: TRBV12-3/TRBV12-4
J gene: TRBJ2-6
D gene: .
clone size: .
CDR3 protein: CALGLRSGANVLTF
CDR3 DNA: TGTGCGTTGGGACTCCGCTCTGGGGCCAACGTCCTGACTTTC

V gene: TRBV5-1
J gene: TRBJ2-3
D gene: .
clone size: few
CDR3 protein: CASSFGSSRSTDTQYF
CDR3 DNA: TGCGCCAGCAGCTTCGGGTCTAGCCGAAGCACAGATACGCAGTATTTT

V gene: TRBV10-3
J gene: TRBJ2-7
D gene: .
clone size: many
CDR3 protein: CAISELGPAYEQYF
CDR3 DNA: TGTGCCATCAGTGAGTTGGGCCCAGCCTACGAGCAGTACTTC

V gene: TRBV27
J gene: TRBJ2-1
D gene: .
clone size: .
CDR3 protein: CASSLSPAYNEQFF
CDR3 DNA: TGTGCCAGCAGTTTATCCCCTGCCTACAATGAGCAGTTCTTC

V gene: TRBV27
J gene: TRBJ2-7
D gene: TRBD1
clone size: few
CDR3 protein: CASSFTGGEMYEQYF
CDR3 DNA: TGTGCCAGCAGTTTTACAGGGGGCGAAATGTACGAGCAGTACTTC

V gene: TRBV5-1
J gene: TRBJ1-1
D gene: .
clone size: .
CDR3 protein: CASSLEGGEPWLKNTEAFF
CDR3 DNA: TGCGCCAGCAGCTTGGAAGGAGGGGAGCCTTGGTTGAAGAACACTGAAGCTTTCTTT

V gene: TRBV5-1
J gene: TRBJ2-5
D gene: .
clone size: many
CDR3 protein: CASSLGDQETQYF
CDR3 DNA: TGTGCCAGCAGCCTTGGGGACCAAGAGACCCAGTACTTC

V gene: TRBV7-3
J gene: TRBJ1-5
D gene: .
clone size: .
CDR3 protein: CASSLNSRGSNQPQHF
CDR3 DNA: TGTGCCAGCAGCTTAAATTCCAGGGGCTCCAATCAGCCCCAGCATTTT

V gene: TRBV20-1
J gene: TRBJ1-4
D gene: .
clone size: .
CDR3 protein: CSARDLVKSPTNEKLFF
CDR3 DNA: TGCAGTGCTAGAGATCTCGTCAAAAGTCCAACTAATGAAAAACTGTTTTTT

V gene: TRBV6-5
J gene: TRBJ2-3
D gene: TRBD1
clone size: .
CDR3 protein: CASSFPSRGPGDADTQYF
CDR3 DNA: TGTGCCAGCAGTTTCCCCAGCAGGGGGCCTGGGGACGCAGATACGCAGTATTTT